One and the same sample provided the 9 T cell receptor beta chains below, sequenced in a study of CD4 T cells in relation to SARS-CoV-2 and coronaviruses. Which antigens these TCRs recognize remains unknown. Before the COVID-19 pandemic, during about 2011-2019, CD4+ T cells were taken from unexposed donors. Isolation of CD4+ T cells took place after around 11 days in culture. TCRdb's copy holds only in-frame clones and misses some; the assay was immunoSEQ multiplex PCR. Seen here are about 24,000 clones, roughly 80% observed once, and the top ten hold approximately 15%. Sequencing was carried out using CD4+ T cells from PBMCs, cultured in vitro. The origin of the receptors is a human donor in good health.

The chain has TRBV19 and TRBJ1-1; D might be TRBD1 (5 bases). The CDR3 length is 14 residues. CDR1 and CDR2 from the germline V gene are LNHDA and SQIVND (reference sequence). The V gene lost 6 bases and the J gene lost 3 bases, with 14 bases spanning the gap. CDR3 coding DNA: TGTGCCAGTAGCACCGGGACGTGGGACACTGAAGCTTTCTTT. Translating it yields CASSTGTWDTEAFF.

The chain carries TRBV4-1 and TRBJ2-7; 14 bases agree with TRBD2. This CDR3 is built from 17 residues. Germline V CDR1 and CDR2: MGHRA, YSYEKL. J gave up 8 bases and V 0 bases, and 9 bases lay outside the gene matches. DNA of the CDR3: TGCGCCAGCAGCCAAGATAGGAGACTAGCGGGAGGGCCCCAGCAGTACTTC. Its protein is CASSQDRRLAGGPQQYF.

The J gene is TRBJ2-3, the V gene TRBV5-1; 13 nucleotides match TRBD2. Germline CDR1 and CDR2: SGHRS and YFSETQ. The length of the CDR3 is 16 residues. The V gene end was trimmed by 4 bases and the J gene end by 2 bases; junction bases not matched to a gene: 4. The chain's CDR3 is CASSPTSGRDTDTQYF. CDR3 DNA: TGCGCCAGCAGCCCCACTAGCGGGAGGGACACAGATACGCAGTATTTT. Using reference TRBV5-1 and TRBJ2-3 for the parts outside the CDR3, the full variable domain is KAGVTQTPRYLIKTRGQQVTLSCSPISGHRSVSWYQQTPGQGLQFLFEYFSETQRNKGNFPGRFSGRQFSNSRSEMNVSTLELGDSALYLCASSPTSGRDTDTQYFGPGTRLTVL.

The chain couples TRBV4-2 to TRBJ2-7, with 7 bases lining up with TRBD2. CDR1 and CDR2 from the germline V gene are LGHNA and YNFKEQ. V dropped 1 base and J dropped 0; count of bases not matched to a gene: 6. The CDR3 contains 16 residues. CDR3 in amino acids: CASSQALAATSYEQYF. The CDR3 nucleotides are TGTGCCAGCAGCCAAGCTCTAGCGGCAACCTCCTACGAGCAGTACTTC.

This sequence joins TRBV18 and TRBJ2-2; D perhaps matches TRBD2 (6 bases). CDR1 and CDR2 from the germline V gene are KGHSH and LQKENI. The CDR3 length is 17 residues. Between the trimmed V and J ends, which lost 6 bases and 1 base, there was a span of 18 bases. The CDR3 reads CASSPSSSGRNTGELFF. The CDR3 nucleotides read TGTGCCAGCTCCCCTTCAAGTAGCGGCCGGAACACCGGGGAGCTGTTTTTT.

The chain joins TRBV30 to TRBJ2-1; D assignment may be TRBD1 or TRBD2 (5 bases each). Germline V gene data show CDR1 as GTSNPN and CDR2 as SVGIG (reference sequence). The V end lost 4 bases, the J end lost 8 bases, and 9 bases lay between the germline ends. The length of the CDR3 is 11 residues. The CDR3 loop reads CAWTSRDEQFF. The CDR3 coding sequence is TGTGCCTGGACTAGCAGGGATGAGCAGTTCTTC.

The chain recombines TRBV20-1 with TRBJ2-7; 9 nucleotides align to TRBD1. Losses at the gene ends were 3 bases for V and 5 bases for J; bases not matched to a gene: 11. Germline CDR1 DFQATT, CDR2 SNEGSKA (reference sequence). The CDR3 length is 15 residues. This chain's CDR3 is CSASGQDRGGDEQYF. The CDR3 DNA is TGCAGTGCTAGTGGTCAGGACAGGGGTGGCGACGAGCAGTACTTC.

The chain links TRBV24-1 to TRBJ2-1; 9 bases are a match to TRBD2. V lost 0 bases, J lost 8 bases, and 10 bases stayed unmatched. CDR1 is KGHDR and CDR2 is SFDVKD in the germline V gene. This CDR3 spans 17 amino acids. CDR3 DNA: TGTGCCACCAGTGATTTGCCGGGGCGGGAGGGCCGGGATGAGCAGTTCTTC. Its protein is CATSDLPGREGRDEQFF.

The V gene is TRBV21-1, the J gene TRBJ2-7; the DNA was not compared with TRBD1, the D call given in the table. TRBV21-1 is described as a pseudogene. The CDR3 runs to 11 residues. CDR3 DNA: TGTGCCAGCAGCCCGCGGCAGGGGTGCAACTTC. This translates into CASSPRQGCNF.